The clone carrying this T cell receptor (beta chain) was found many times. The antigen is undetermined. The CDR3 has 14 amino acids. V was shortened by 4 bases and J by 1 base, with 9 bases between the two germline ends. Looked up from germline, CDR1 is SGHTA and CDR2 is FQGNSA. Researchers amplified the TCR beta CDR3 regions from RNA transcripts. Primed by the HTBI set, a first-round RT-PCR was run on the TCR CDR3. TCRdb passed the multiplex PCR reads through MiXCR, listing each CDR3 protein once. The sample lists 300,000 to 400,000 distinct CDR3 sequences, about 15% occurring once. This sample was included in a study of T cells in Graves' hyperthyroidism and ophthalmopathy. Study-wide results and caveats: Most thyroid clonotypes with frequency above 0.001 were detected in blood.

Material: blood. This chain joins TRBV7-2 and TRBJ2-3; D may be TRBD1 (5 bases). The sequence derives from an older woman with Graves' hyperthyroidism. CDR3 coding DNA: TGTGCCAGCAGCTGGAAGACAGGCACAGATACGCAGTATTTT. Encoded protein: CASSWKTGTDTQYF.